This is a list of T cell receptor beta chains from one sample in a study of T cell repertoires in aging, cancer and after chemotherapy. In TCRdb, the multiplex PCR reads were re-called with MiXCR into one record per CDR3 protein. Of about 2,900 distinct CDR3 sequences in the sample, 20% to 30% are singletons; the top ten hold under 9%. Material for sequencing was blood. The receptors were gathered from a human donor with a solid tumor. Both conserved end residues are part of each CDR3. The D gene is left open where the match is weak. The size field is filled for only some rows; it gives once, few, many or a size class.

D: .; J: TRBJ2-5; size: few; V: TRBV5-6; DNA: TGTGCCAGCAGCACTACCGGGAACCCCGAAGAGACCCAGTACTTC; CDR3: CASSTTGNPEETQYF
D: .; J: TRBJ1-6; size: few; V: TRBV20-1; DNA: TGCAGTGCTCCGGGACATAGCTATAATTCACCCCTCCACTTT; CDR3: CSAPGHSYNSPLHF
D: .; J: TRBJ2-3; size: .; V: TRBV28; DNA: TGTGCCAGCAGTCCCTTTGGGGCAACAGATACGCAGTATTTT; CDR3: CASSPFGATDTQYF
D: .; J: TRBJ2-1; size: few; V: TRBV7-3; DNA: TGTGCCAGCAGCCTAAGCGGTAGCTCCTACAATGAGCAGTTCTTC; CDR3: CASSLSGSSYNEQFF
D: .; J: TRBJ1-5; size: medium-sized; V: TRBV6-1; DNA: TGTGCCAGCATCGCTGCGGGGGGACGAGGCAATCAGCCCCAGCATTTT; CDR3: CASIAAGGRGNQPQHF
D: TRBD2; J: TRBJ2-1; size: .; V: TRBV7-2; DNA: TGTGCCAGCAGCCAAGATTCCGGGACTAGCGTCTACATTGAACAGTTCTTC; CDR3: CASSQDSGTSVYIEQFF
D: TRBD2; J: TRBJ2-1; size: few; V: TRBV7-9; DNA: TGTGCCAGCAGCTTTGTTGTAGCGGGAGACAATGAGCAGTTCTTC; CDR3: CASSFVVAGDNEQFF
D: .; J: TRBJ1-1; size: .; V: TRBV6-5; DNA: TGTGCCAGCAGTGAAAGGAAGAAGAACACTGAAGCTTTCTTT; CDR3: CASSERKKNTEAFF
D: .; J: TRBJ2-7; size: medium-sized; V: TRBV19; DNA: TGTGCCAGTAGTATAGGCGCCGCAGGGGACCACTCCTACGAGCAGTACTTC; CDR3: CASSIGAAGDHSYEQYF
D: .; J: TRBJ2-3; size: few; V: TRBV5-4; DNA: TGTGCCAGCAAAGGACCTAGCACAGATACGCAGTATTTT; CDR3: CASKGPSTDTQYF
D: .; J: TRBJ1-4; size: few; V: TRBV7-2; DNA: TGTGCCAGCAGCCTACAGGGTCTGCGCGCCACTAATGAAAAACTGTTTTTT; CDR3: CASSLQGLRATNEKLFF
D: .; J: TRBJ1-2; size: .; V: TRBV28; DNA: TGTGCCAGCAGTTTATTGGACAGAGATAACTATGGCTACACCTTC; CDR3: CASSLLDRDNYGYTF
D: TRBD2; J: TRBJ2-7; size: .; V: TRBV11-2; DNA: TGTGCCAGCAGCTCACTCCTACTAGCGGAGGACTACGAGCAGTACTTC; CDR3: CASSSLLLAEDYEQYF
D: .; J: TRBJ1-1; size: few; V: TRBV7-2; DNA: TGTGCCAGCAGCTTGAACAGGGCGAACACTGAAGCTTTCTTT; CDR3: CASSLNRANTEAFF
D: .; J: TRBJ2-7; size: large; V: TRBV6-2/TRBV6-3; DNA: TGTGCCAGCAGTTACGGGGGGCGCGAGCAGTACTTC; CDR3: CASSYGGREQYF
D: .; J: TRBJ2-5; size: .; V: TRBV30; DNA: TGTACCTGGAGGGGTTTTGGATATTCTGGGGAGACCCAGTACTTC; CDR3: CTWRGFGYSGETQYF
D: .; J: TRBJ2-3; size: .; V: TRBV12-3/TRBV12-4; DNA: TGTGCCAGCAGTTTCGGGATTAGCACAGATACGCAGTATTTT; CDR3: CASSFGISTDTQYF
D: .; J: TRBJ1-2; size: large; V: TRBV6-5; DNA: TGTGCCAGCGCGCAGGGCAATTATGGCTACACCTTC; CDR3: CASAQGNYGYTF
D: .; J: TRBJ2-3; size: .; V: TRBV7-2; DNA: TGTGCCAGCAGCCCCTGGACAGATACGCAGTATTTT; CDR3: CASSPWTDTQYF
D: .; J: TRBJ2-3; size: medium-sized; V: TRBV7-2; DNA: TGTGCCAGCAGCTTAGCGGGGCTAAGCACAGATACGCAGTATTTT; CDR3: CASSLAGLSTDTQYF
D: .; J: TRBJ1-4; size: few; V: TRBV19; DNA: TGTGCCAGTAGTATAGGAGGGGGGTTAAGGCCTTATGAAAAACTGTTTTTT; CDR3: CASSIGGGLRPYEKLFF
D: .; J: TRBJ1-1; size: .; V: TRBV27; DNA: TGTGCCAGCAGTTTATCTTGGGGGAACACTGAAGCTTTCTTT; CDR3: CASSLSWGNTEAFF
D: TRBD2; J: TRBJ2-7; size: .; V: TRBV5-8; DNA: TGTGCCAGCAGCCGGGGACTAGCGGGAAGCTACGAGCAGTACTTC; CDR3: CASSRGLAGSYEQYF
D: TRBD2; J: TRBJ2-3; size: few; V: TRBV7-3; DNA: TGTGCCAGCAGCCAGGCTAGCGGGAGGGCCTCCAGCACAGATACGCAGTATTTT; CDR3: CASSQASGRASSTDTQYF
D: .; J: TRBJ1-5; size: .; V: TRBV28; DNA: TGTGCCAGCAGTCTACAGGGCAATCAGCCCCAGCATTTT; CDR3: CASSLQGNQPQHF
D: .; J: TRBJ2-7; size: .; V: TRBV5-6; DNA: TGTGCCAGCAGCTTAATGTCCCGGGTCCTAAGCCACAAGCAGTACTTC; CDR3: CASSLMSRVLSHKQYF
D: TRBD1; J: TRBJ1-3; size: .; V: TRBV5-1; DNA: TGCGCCAGCAGCTTCCAGGGGGCCGGAAACACCATATATTTT; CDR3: CASSFQGAGNTIYF
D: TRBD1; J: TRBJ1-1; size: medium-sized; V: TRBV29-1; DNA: TGCAGCGTTATCCGGGACAGGGGGGGGTCCACTGAAGCTTTCTTT; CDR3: CSVIRDRGGSTEAFF
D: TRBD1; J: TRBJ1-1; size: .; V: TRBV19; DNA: TGTGCCAGTAGTATCCCGGCGACAGGGGACGCAGGAGCTTTCTTT; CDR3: CASSIPATGDAGAFF
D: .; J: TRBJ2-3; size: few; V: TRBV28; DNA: TGTGCCAGCAGACCACAAGGCGGGGAAACAGATACGCAGTATTTT; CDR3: CASRPQGGETDTQYF
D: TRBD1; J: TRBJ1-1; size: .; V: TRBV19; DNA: TGTGCCAGTAGTATAAGACAGGGGGGCACTGAAGCTTTCTTT; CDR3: CASSIRQGGTEAFF
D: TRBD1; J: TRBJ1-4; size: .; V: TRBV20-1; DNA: TGCAGTGCTGCACAGGGGATCGCTAATGAAAAACTGTTTTTT; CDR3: CSAAQGIANEKLFF
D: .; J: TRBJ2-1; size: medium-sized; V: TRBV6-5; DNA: TGTGCCAGCAGTTACTCCTGGAACTCCTACAATGAGCAGTTCTTC; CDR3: CASSYSWNSYNEQFF
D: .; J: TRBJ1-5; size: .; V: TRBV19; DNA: TGTGCCAGTAGTATAATAGAGAGGGGGAATCAGCCCCAGCATTTT; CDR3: CASSIIERGNQPQHF
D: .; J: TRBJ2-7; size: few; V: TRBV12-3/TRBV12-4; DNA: TGTGCCAGCAGTTTAGGCAGGCCTTCGGGGCAGTACTTC; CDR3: CASSLGRPSGQYF
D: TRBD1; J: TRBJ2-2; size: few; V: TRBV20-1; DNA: TGCAGTGCTAGAGTCTGGACAGGGGAACGTGGCGGGGAGCTGTTTTTT; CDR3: CSARVWTGERGGELFF
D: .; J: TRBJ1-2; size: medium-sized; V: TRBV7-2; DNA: TGTGCCAGCAGCTTAGTTCCGTCTAACTATGGCTACACCTTC; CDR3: CASSLVPSNYGYTF
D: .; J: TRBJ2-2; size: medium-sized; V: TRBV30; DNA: TGTGCCTGGAACGGAAACACCGGGGAGCTGTTTTTT; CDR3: CAWNGNTGELFF